This T cell receptor (beta chain) was found in a study of blood T cell repertoires in COVID-19. On the study more broadly: T cells, B-cell-depleted T cells, or PBMCs supplied cDNA or gDNA.

Germline CDR1 is SNHLY and CDR2 is FYNNEI. The germline V and J ends were trimmed by 5 bases and 0 bases, with 7 bases remaining between them. CDR3 length equals 14 residues. Original methodology: Scientists estimated how many nucleated cells there were by amplifying reference gene primers. Profiled with immunoSEQ multiplex PCR; TCRdb holds only in-frame clones, not every one. Clonal size and the V and J genes are those of that table, whereas D and trimming came from the DNA. The sample has around 190,000 clones, 88% seen once. The sequence derives from a young man with acute or convalescent COVID-19. The sample consisted of peripheral blood. The rearrangement joins TRBV2 to TRBJ1-4; no reliable D call. The CDR3 DNA reads TGTGCCAGCAGTCCACCGGCAACTAATGAAAAACTGTTTTTT. It encodes CASSPPATNEKLFF. The whole variable domain, remainder taken from reference TRBV2 and TRBJ1-4, is EPEVTQTPSHQVTQMGQEVILRCVPISNHLYFYWYRQILGQKVEFLVSFYNNEISEKSEIFDDQFSVERPDGSNFTLKIRSTKLEDSAMYFCASSPPATNEKLFFGSGTQLSVL.